This T cell receptor beta chain was identified during a study of T cell repertoires in cytomegalovirus infection (dated by TCRdb to between 2018 and 2020). The study in broad terms: The HLA type of each donor mattered for the analysis, because public TCR beta signatures pointed to carriage of CMV infection along with the matching HLA type.

This clonotype was detected only a few times. Its antigen specificity is not known. Per-nucleotide qualities are absent, and no much larger clonotype sits a single base away. The investigation overall reported the following: In the ex vivo response, HLA-C-restricted CMV-specific TCR beta clonotypes were dominant, and in two of eight donors the single most frequent clonotype came from this HLA-C-restricted group. Carriers of CMV infection plus the relevant HLA type were discriminated by the cumulative frequency of public TCR beta family members in the study cohort and in an independent roughly 370-donor cohort.

The sequencer listed for this sample is Illumina HiSeq 1500. The raw public data were reprocessed by TCRdb itself: fastp quality trimming at Q25, MiXCR clonotype calling, in-frame beta chains only. A single entry per CDR3 protein holds the most common genes and DNA from its merged rows. In this sample the table shows more than 150,000 distinct CDR3 sequences, roughly a fifth of which occur a single time. Of the sample, 2.5% to 3% falls within the top ten clones. From the cysteine through the phenylalanine, the CDR3 covers 14 amino acids. Only the CDR3 DNA is retained, 42 bases long and in frame from the first base. CDR1 and CDR2 are read off the germline V gene as ENHRY and SYGVKD. Clipping removes 6 bases from V and 1 base from J, with 5 as the unmatched junction base count.

Rearrangement joined TRBV10-3 to TRBJ1-1, and TRBD1 matches 7 of the central bases. The sequenced material came from PBMCs. This clonotype was obtained from a human donor in good health (CMV status not recorded). Some clones in this sample may be carry-over from other donors' samples. The CDR3 is CAISRQGPNTEAFF. The base sequence is TGTGCCATCAGCCGACAGGGACCGAACACTGAAGCTTTCTTT.